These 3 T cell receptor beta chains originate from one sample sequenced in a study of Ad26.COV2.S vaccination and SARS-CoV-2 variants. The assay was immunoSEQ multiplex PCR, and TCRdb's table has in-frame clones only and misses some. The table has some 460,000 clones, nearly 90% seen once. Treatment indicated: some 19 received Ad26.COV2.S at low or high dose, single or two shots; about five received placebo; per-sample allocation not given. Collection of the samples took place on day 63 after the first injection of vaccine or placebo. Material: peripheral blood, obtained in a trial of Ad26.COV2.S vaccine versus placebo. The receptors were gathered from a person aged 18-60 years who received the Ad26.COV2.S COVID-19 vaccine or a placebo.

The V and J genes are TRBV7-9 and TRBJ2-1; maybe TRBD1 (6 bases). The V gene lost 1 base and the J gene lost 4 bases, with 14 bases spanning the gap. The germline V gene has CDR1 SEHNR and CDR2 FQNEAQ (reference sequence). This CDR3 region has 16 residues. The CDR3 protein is CASSLGFGQLYNEQFF. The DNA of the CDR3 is TGTGCCAGCAGCTTAGGGTTCGGACAGCTATACAATGAGCAGTTCTTC.

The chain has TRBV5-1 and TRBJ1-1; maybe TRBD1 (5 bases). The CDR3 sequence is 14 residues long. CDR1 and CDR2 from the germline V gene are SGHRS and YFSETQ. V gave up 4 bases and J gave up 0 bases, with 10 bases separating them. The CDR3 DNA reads TGCGCCAGCAGCCCGGGACGGTTGAACACTGAAGCTTTCTTT. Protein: CASSPGRLNTEAFF.

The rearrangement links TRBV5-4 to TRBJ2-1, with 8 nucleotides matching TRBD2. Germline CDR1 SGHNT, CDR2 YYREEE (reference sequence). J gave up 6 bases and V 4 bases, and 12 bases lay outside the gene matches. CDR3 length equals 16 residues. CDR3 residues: CASSPVTSALSNEQFF. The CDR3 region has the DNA TGTGCCAGCAGCCCAGTGACTAGCGCCCTCTCCAATGAGCAGTTCTTC.